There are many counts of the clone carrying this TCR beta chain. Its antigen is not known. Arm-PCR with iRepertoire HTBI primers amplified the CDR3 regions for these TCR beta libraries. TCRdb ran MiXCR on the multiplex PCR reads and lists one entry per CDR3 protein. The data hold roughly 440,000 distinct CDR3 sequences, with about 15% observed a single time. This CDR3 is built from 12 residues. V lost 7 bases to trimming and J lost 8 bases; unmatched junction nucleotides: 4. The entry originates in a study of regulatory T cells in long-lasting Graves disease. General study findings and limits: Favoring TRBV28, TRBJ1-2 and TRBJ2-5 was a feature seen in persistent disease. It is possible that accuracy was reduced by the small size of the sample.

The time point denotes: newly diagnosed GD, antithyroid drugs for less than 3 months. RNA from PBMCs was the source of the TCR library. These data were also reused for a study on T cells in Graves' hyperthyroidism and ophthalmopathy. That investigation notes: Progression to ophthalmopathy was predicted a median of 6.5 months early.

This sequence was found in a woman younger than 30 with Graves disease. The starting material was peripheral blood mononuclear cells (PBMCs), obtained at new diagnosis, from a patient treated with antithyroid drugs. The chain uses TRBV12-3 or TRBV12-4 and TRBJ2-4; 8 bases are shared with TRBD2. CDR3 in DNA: TGTGCCAGCACACCCGGGGGGGACATTCAGTACTTC. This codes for CASTPGGDIQYF.